This is a list of T cell receptor beta chains from one sample in a study of cytomegalovirus exposure and HLA in healthy donors. The repertoire was sequenced with immunoSEQ multiplex PCR; TCRdb's copy has only in-frame clones and lacks some. Altogether more than 130,000 clones are present, roughly 75% being singletons, with the ten largest covering under 2.5%. What was sequenced was PBMCs. Every receptor here comes from a man aged 30 to 45 in good health and CMV-seronegative. Each CDR3 is given with its conserved first and last residue. A D gene is named only where the DNA matches it firmly. Size is stated for part of the rows, as once, few or many counts, or as a class when the clone is expanded.

j_call: TRBJ2-2; d_call: TRBD2; clone_size: .; v_call: TRBV6-5; cdr3_nt: TGTGCCAGCAGTTATAGCGGTAGCGGGGCCGGGGAGCTGTTTTTT; cdr3_aa: CASSYSGSGAGELFF
j_call: TRBJ2-7; d_call: TRBD1; clone_size: .; v_call: TRBV15; cdr3_nt: TGTGCCACCAGCCACCGGACAGGGGGCACGGGCTACGAGCAGTACTTC; cdr3_aa: CATSHRTGGTGYEQYF
j_call: TRBJ1-3; d_call: .; clone_size: .; v_call: TRBV14; cdr3_nt: TGTGCCAGCAGCCAACCAGCTGGAAACACCATATATTTT; cdr3_aa: CASSQPAGNTIYF
j_call: TRBJ2-7; d_call: TRBD2; clone_size: .; v_call: TRBV2; cdr3_nt: TGTGCCAGCAGTGAGTTCCTAGCGGGGCACTACGAGCAGTACTTC; cdr3_aa: CASSEFLAGHYEQYF
j_call: TRBJ1-5; d_call: TRBD1; clone_size: .; v_call: TRBV2; cdr3_nt: TGTGCCAGCAGTAGAGAGGGGGCTAGCAATCAGCCCCAGCATTTT; cdr3_aa: CASSREGASNQPQHF
j_call: TRBJ2-1; d_call: .; clone_size: .; v_call: TRBV28; cdr3_nt: TGTGCCAGCAGTCCCCTAGATAAGCCCTACAATGAGCAGTTCTTC; cdr3_aa: CASSPLDKPYNEQFF
j_call: TRBJ1-1; d_call: .; clone_size: .; v_call: TRBV6-1; cdr3_nt: TGTGCCAGCAGTGAAGAGGGAGTGAACACTGAAGCTTTCTTT; cdr3_aa: CASSEEGVNTEAFF
j_call: TRBJ2-1; d_call: .; clone_size: .; v_call: TRBV6-1; cdr3_nt: TGTGCCAGCAGTGCCCTAGCTGAAATCTACAATGAGCAGTTCTTC; cdr3_aa: CASSALAEIYNEQFF
j_call: TRBJ2-7; d_call: TRBD1; clone_size: .; v_call: TRBV10-3; cdr3_nt: TGTGCCATCAGCCGGACAGGGGGGGCGTACGAGCAGTACTTC; cdr3_aa: CAISRTGGAYEQYF
j_call: TRBJ2-2; d_call: TRBD2; clone_size: .; v_call: TRBV7-9; cdr3_nt: TGTGCCAGCAGCCCGCACGTAGTCGCGGGAGCGAGCACCGGGGAGCTGTTTTTT; cdr3_aa: CASSPHVVAGASTGELFF
j_call: TRBJ1-1; d_call: TRBD1; clone_size: .; v_call: TRBV7-2; cdr3_nt: TGTGCCAGCAGCTTAGGTCCCTCGACAGGGGCCACTGAAGCTTTCTTT; cdr3_aa: CASSLGPSTGATEAFF
j_call: TRBJ1-1; d_call: .; clone_size: few; v_call: TRBV11-2; cdr3_nt: TGTGCCAGCAGCTTCCCTGACAGATATGAAGCTTTCTTT; cdr3_aa: CASSFPDRYEAFF
j_call: TRBJ2-7; d_call: .; clone_size: .; v_call: TRBV28; cdr3_nt: TGTGCCAGCAGTCCCGGAGGGGGGGGTCCCCCCTACGAGCAGTACTTC; cdr3_aa: CASSPGGGGPPYEQYF
j_call: TRBJ2-1; d_call: .; clone_size: few; v_call: TRBV6-1; cdr3_nt: TGTGCCAGCAGTGGTGGCAGGGCCCTGAGCTCCTACAATGAGCAGTTCTTC; cdr3_aa: CASSGGRALSSYNEQFF
j_call: TRBJ1-3; d_call: .; clone_size: .; v_call: TRBV4-1; cdr3_nt: TGCGCCAGCAGCCAAGAAACGGGGATGGGAAACACCATATATTTT; cdr3_aa: CASSQETGMGNTIYF
j_call: TRBJ1-1; d_call: .; clone_size: few; v_call: TRBV28; cdr3_nt: TGTGCCAGCAGGGGAGCGGTTAGGCCGGAAGCTTTCTTT; cdr3_aa: CASRGAVRPEAFF
j_call: TRBJ2-5; d_call: .; clone_size: .; v_call: TRBV18; cdr3_nt: TGTGCCAGCTCACCACCCGACCTCCCGGGGACCCAGTACTTC; cdr3_aa: CASSPPDLPGTQYF
j_call: TRBJ1-5; d_call: .; clone_size: .; v_call: TRBV4-2; cdr3_nt: TGTGCCAGCAGCCAAGATTTGGGGAGCAGGTCCTATAATCAGCCCCAGCATTTT; cdr3_aa: CASSQDLGSRSYNQPQHF
j_call: TRBJ2-7; d_call: .; clone_size: few; v_call: TRBV6-5; cdr3_nt: TGTGCCAGCAGTTCCGCAGGGCGGGGCACCTACGAGCAGTACTTC; cdr3_aa: CASSSAGRGTYEQYF
j_call: TRBJ2-2; d_call: .; clone_size: .; v_call: TRBV27; cdr3_nt: TGTGCCAGCAGATCTTCGGGACTCTCCGGGGAGCTGTTTTTT; cdr3_aa: CASRSSGLSGELFF
j_call: TRBJ2-1; d_call: .; clone_size: few; v_call: TRBV19; cdr3_nt: TGTGCCAGCGGGGTGAGGGGGTGGGGGCAGTTCTTC; cdr3_aa: CASGVRGWGQFF
j_call: TRBJ2-4; d_call: TRBD2; clone_size: .; v_call: TRBV4-1; cdr3_nt: TGCGCCAGCAGCCAAGGGGCTAGCGGGAGCGGAGCCAAAAACATTCAGTACTTC; cdr3_aa: CASSQGASGSGAKNIQYF
j_call: TRBJ2-6; d_call: TRBD1; clone_size: .; v_call: TRBV15; cdr3_nt: TGTGCCACCAGTGAAGACAGGGTCACTGGGGCCAACGTCCTGACTTTC; cdr3_aa: CATSEDRVTGANVLTF
j_call: TRBJ2-7; d_call: TRBD2; clone_size: .; v_call: TRBV27; cdr3_nt: TGTGCCAGCAGTTTCACTAGCGCCTCCTACGAGCAGTACTTC; cdr3_aa: CASSFTSASYEQYF
j_call: TRBJ1-1; d_call: TRBD1; clone_size: .; v_call: TRBV5-1; cdr3_nt: TGCGCCAGCAGCAAAGGGACAGGGGTTAAGTACACTGAAGCTTTCTTT; cdr3_aa: CASSKGTGVKYTEAFF
j_call: TRBJ2-3; d_call: TRBD1; clone_size: .; v_call: TRBV6-5; cdr3_nt: TGTGCCAGCAGTCTGGGACAGGGAACAGGTACGCAGTATTTT; cdr3_aa: CASSLGQGTGTQYF